The 28 T cell receptor beta chains reported below all come from one sample, sequenced in a study of blood T cell repertoires in COVID-19. Libraries were prepared by immunoSEQ multiplex PCR; TCRdb keeps only in-frame clonotypes and omits some of them. The table includes some 150,000 clones, 86% detected once. The sequencing input was peripheral blood. The receptors were gathered from a man in his sixties or seventies with acute or convalescent COVID-19.

The gene calls are TRBV7-2 and TRBJ2-3; 12 nucleotides match TRBD2. This CDR3 has 17 residues. CDR1 SGHTA and CDR2 FQGNSA come from the germline V gene. With 1 base clipped from V and 0 bases from J, the junction kept 2 bases outside the gene matches. The CDR3 DNA is TGTGCCAGCAGCTTAGATCTAGCGGGAGGGAGCACAGATACGCAGTATTTT. It specifies CASSLDLAGGSTDTQYF.

V and J are TRBV11-3 and TRBJ2-1; D is perhaps TRBD2 (5 bases). V lost 6 bases to trimming and J lost 10 bases, with 16 bases between them. The CDR3 is 13 residues long. Germline CDR1 is SGHNT and CDR2 is YENEEA. The CDR3 here is CASSDGVPGEQFF. CDR3 DNA sequence: TGTGCCAGCAGTGATGGGGTCCCGGGGGAGCAGTTCTTC. The full variable domain, completed using reference TRBV11-3 and TRBJ2-1, is EAGVVQSPRYKIIEKKQPVAFWCNPISGHNTLYWYLQNLGQGPELLIRYENEEAVDDSQLPKDRFSAERLKGVDSTLKIQPAELGDSAVYLCASSDGVPGEQFFGPGTRLTVL.

V usage is TRBV28 and J usage is TRBJ2-7; D gene unclear. The germline V gene encodes CDR1 MDHEN and CDR2 SYDVKM. V dropped 3 bases and J dropped 2 bases, with 5 bases sitting between them. The CDR3 spans 12 residues. CDR3 nucleotide sequence: TGTGCCAGCAGTTTGGGCGCCTACGAGCAGTACTTC. This encodes CASSLGAYEQYF.

The genes are TRBV7-2 and TRBJ2-3; tentative D call: TRBD2 (5 bases). This CDR3 is built from 14 residues. Germline V gene data show CDR1 as SGHTA and CDR2 as FQGNSA. With 6 bases removed from V and 2 bases from J, the gap between germline ends came to 12 bases. The CDR3 here is CASRLEFNTDTQYF. Here the CDR3 DNA reads TGTGCCAGCAGACTAGAGTTCAACACAGATACGCAGTATTTT.

The CDR3 protein is CASSLVRGTYEQYF. In DNA, the CDR3 is TGTGCCAGCAGCTTAGTTAGGGGCACCTACGAGCAGTACTTC. The rearrangement uses TRBV7-2 and TRBJ2-7, with a weak D call TRBD1 (5 bases). The CDR3 has 14 residues. V was cut by 1 base and J by 2 bases, with 9 bases left in between. Germline V gene sequence: CDR1 SGHTA, CDR2 FQGNSA.

This chain links TRBV19 with TRBJ2-7; 13 bases line up with TRBD2. Germline V lookup: CDR1 LNHDA, CDR2 SQIVND (reference sequence). After removal of 1 base from V and 5 bases from J, the junction contained 5 bases not matched to a gene. The CDR3 covers 16 residues. The CDR3 loop reads CASSIGTSGSRNEQYF. DNA of the CDR3: TGTGCCAGTAGTATAGGGACTAGCGGGAGTAGGAACGAGCAGTACTTC.

This clone appeared once. The chain has TRBV2 and TRBJ1-1, with TRBD1 identical over 8 bases. Germline CDR1 and CDR2: SNHLY and FYNNEI. The CDR3 covers 16 residues. J gave up 2 bases and V 3 bases, and 8 bases lay outside the gene matches. The CDR3 is CASSDATGGGNTEAFF. The CDR3 DNA reads TGTGCCAGCAGTGATGCCACAGGGGGTGGTAACACTGAAGCTTTCTTT.

The chain combines TRBV5-1 with TRBJ2-6; perhaps TRBD1 as D (5 bases). Trimming removed 3 bases from V and 0 bases from J, with 7 bases in between. Per germline, CDR1 SGHRS and CDR2 YFSETQ. This CDR3 contains 15 residues. The CDR3 coding sequence is TGCGCCAGCAGCTCGACAGTCTCTGGGGCCAACGTCCTGACTTTC. Translation gives CASSSTVSGANVLTF.

With regard to this clone: Other DNA sequences of this sample code for an identical CDR3. This chain connects TRBV5-4 to TRBJ1-6; perhaps TRBD1 as D (6 bases). CDR1 and CDR2 from the germline V gene are SGHNT and YYREEE (reference sequence). V was clipped by 0 bases and J by 7 bases, with 8 bases between them. The CDR3 has 14 amino acids. The CDR3 DNA follows: TGTGCCAGCAGCTTGGATGGGGGCAATTCACCCCTCCACTTT. As protein: CASSLDGGNSPLHF.

The V gene is TRBV5-4, the J gene TRBJ2-7; TRBD2 is a possible D gene (6 bases). Per the germline V gene, CDR1 is SGHNT and CDR2 is YYREEE (reference sequence). Deletions cut 0 bases from V and 3 bases from J, with 13 bases between. This CDR3 has 15 amino acids. The CDR3 is CASSLAVGSVYEQYF. The DNA for the CDR3 is TGTGCCAGCAGCTTGGCTGTCGGGAGCGTCTACGAGCAGTACTTC.

J is TRBJ2-7 and V is TRBV5-1; 10 bases fit TRBD1. The CDR3 runs 14 residues. Per germline, CDR1 SGHRS and CDR2 YFSETQ. J was trimmed by 2 bases and V by 3 bases; bases with no gene match: 2. This CDR3 is CASSWDRGPYEQYF. The DNA for the CDR3 is TGCGCCAGCAGCTGGGACAGGGGTCCCTACGAGCAGTACTTC.

The CDR3 spells CASSPSGGGTQYF. CDR3 nucleotides: TGTGCCAGTAGCCCTAGCGGGGGGGGGACCCAGTACTTC. The V gene is TRBV11-1, the J gene TRBJ2-5, with 12 nucleotides matching TRBD2. The CDR3 is made up of 13 amino acids. V shed 9 bases and J 7 bases; nucleotides not matched to a gene: 6. Per germline, CDR1 SGHAT and CDR2 FQDESV (reference sequence).

This rearrangement joins TRBV5-4 to TRBJ2-1, with TRBD2 matching 7 bases. The germline V gene has CDR1 SGHNT and CDR2 YYREEE (reference sequence). V lost 5 bases and J lost 5; bases outside the gene matches: 13. The CDR3 runs 16 residues. The CDR3 here is CASRQGGGTTNNEQFF. DNA of the CDR3: TGTGCCAGCAGGCAAGGAGGAGGGACTACTAACAATGAGCAGTTCTTC.

This clone was counted only a few times. The J gene is TRBJ2-2, the V gene TRBV29-1, with TRBD2 matching over 10 bases. Trimming cost V 7 bases and J 5 bases; bases outside gene matches: 7. Per the germline V gene, CDR1 is SQVTM and CDR2 is ANQGSEA. This CDR3 has 14 amino acids. CDR3: CSASSGSETGELFF. CDR3 sequence (DNA): TGCAGCGCTTCTAGCGGGAGTGAAACCGGGGAGCTGTTTTTT.

The DNA of the CDR3 is TGTGCCAGCAGCCAAATCAGGGTTAGCTACACCTTC. Its protein product is CASSQIRVSYTF. The rearrangement uses TRBV16 and TRBJ1-2; D possibly corresponds to TRBD1 (5 bases). Looked up from germline, CDR1 is KGHSY and CDR2 is FQNENV. Deletions cut 2 bases from V and 9 bases from J, with 10 bases between. The CDR3 has 12 residues. The complete variable domain, with remaining parts taken from reference TRBV16 and TRBJ1-2, reads GEEVAQTPKHLVRGEGQKAKLYCAPIKGHSYVFWYQQVLKNEFKFLISFQNENVFDETGMPKERFSAKCLPNSPCSLEIQATKLEDSAVYFCASSQIRVSYTFGSGTRLTVV.

The V gene is TRBV29-1, the J gene TRBJ1-5; 7 positions agree with TRBD1. This CDR3 has 13 residues. CDR1 and CDR2 (germline): SQVTM, ANQGSEA. J lost 1 base, V lost 7 bases, and 4 bases had no gene match. CDR3 amino acids: CSARGASNQPQHF. Written as DNA, the CDR3 is TGCAGCGCCAGGGGGGCGAGCAATCAGCCCCAGCATTTT.

The rearrangement uses TRBV9 and TRBJ1-4; tentative D call: TRBD1 (6 bases). V was shortened by 0 bases and J by 8 bases, with 14 bases between the two germline ends. This CDR3 contains 15 residues. Germline CDR1 reads SGDLS; CDR2 reads YYNGEE. In DNA form, the CDR3 reads TGTGCCAGCAGCGTAGTAGGGGGTAAGGGGGAAAAACTGTTTTTT. Protein: CASSVVGGKGEKLFF.

This chain joins TRBV30 and TRBJ1-6; D call uncertain. The length of the CDR3 is 12 residues. V was trimmed by 1 base and J by 7 bases, leaving 5 bases between them. CDR1 and CDR2 from the germline V gene are GTSNPN and SVGIG (reference sequence). CDR3 DNA: TGTGCCTGGAGTGCCCAAAATTCACCCCTCCACTTT. Translation: CAWSAQNSPLHF.

The chain is built from TRBV6-6 and TRBJ2-5; 9 positions agree with TRBD2. CDR3 size: 14 residues. The germline V gene has CDR1 MNHNY and CDR2 SVGAGI (reference sequence). The ends lost 6 bases at V and 3 bases at J; junction bases unmatched: 5. CDR3 sequence reads: CASRNLAGEETQYF. For the CDR3, the DNA is TGTGCCAGCAGGAATTTAGCGGGAGAAGAGACCCAGTACTTC.

The rearrangement links TRBV6-5 to TRBJ2-2; a possible D gene is TRBD2 (5 bases). The V end was cut by 11 bases, the J end by 1 base, with 11 bases between. Germline V gene lookup returns CDR1 MNHEY and CDR2 SVGAGI. This CDR3 has 13 amino acids. CDR3 amino acids: CACRSENTGELFF. The CDR3 DNA sequence: TGTGCCTGCCGTAGCGAGAACACCGGGGAGCTGTTTTTT.

The J gene is TRBJ2-1, the V gene TRBV28, with 9 bases matching TRBD1. CDR1 MDHEN and CDR2 SYDVKM come from the germline V gene. This CDR3 is 15 amino acids long. V was clipped by 3 bases and J by 5 bases; unmatched bases: 5. The CDR3 nucleotides read TGTGCCAGCAGTTTGCCGGGACAGGGCCACAATGAGCAGTTCTTC. Protein product: CASSLPGQGHNEQFF.

This clone was seen more than once but under ten times. The chain recombines TRBV3-1 (or the pseudogene TRBV3-2) with TRBJ1-5, with D possibly TRBD1 on 5 matching bases. The V end lost 3 bases, the J end lost 3 bases, and 12 bases lay between the germline ends. The CDR3 extends over 15 amino acids. Germline CDR1 reads LGHDT; CDR2 reads YNNKEL (reference sequence). As DNA, the CDR3 is TGTGCCAGCAGCCAGCTATGGGGCTCCAATCAGCCCCAGCATTTT. Protein sequence: CASSQLWGSNQPQHF.

J is TRBJ2-5 and V is TRBV4-2; the D gene is possibly TRBD2 (7 bases). Trimming removed 4 bases at V and 5 bases at J, with 17 bases between. Germline CDR1 is LGHNA and CDR2 is YNFKEQ. CDR3 size: 15 residues. CDR3 coding DNA: TGTGCCAGCAGCCCCGGGGGGCAGGGAGATGAGACCCAGTACTTC. This sequence encodes CASSPGGQGDETQYF.

This clone was counted a single time. The CDR3 coding sequence is TGTGCCAGCAGTTTATCCCCACAGGGGGCCACCGGGGAGCTGTTTTTT. Translating it yields CASSLSPQGATGELFF. The chain uses TRBV28 and TRBJ2-2, with 9 bases that match TRBD1. The J segment lost 4 bases and the V segment lost 1 base, leaving 4 bases of the junction unmatched. CDR1 is MDHEN, CDR2 SYDVKM, per germline. The CDR3 consists of 16 residues.

V and J are TRBV27 and TRBJ1-4; no reliable D call. CDR1 MNHEY and CDR2 SMNVEV come from the germline V gene (reference sequence). The CDR3 is 14 amino acids. Between the trimmed V and J ends, which lost 0 bases and 5 bases, there was a span of 7 bases. CDR3 nucleotide sequence: TGTGCCAGCAGTTTATCGAGCGGAAATGAAAAACTGTTTTTT. Amino acid sequence: CASSLSSGNEKLFF.

The chain links TRBV10-1 to TRBJ2-7; unclear D gene. CDR1 is WNHNN and CDR2 is SYGVQD in the germline V gene (reference sequence). This CDR3 is built from 10 residues. Trimming took off 9 bases at V and 2 bases at J, with 5 bases between the two ends. The CDR3 coding sequence is TGCGCCAGATGGCCCTACGAGCAGTACTTC. This codes for CARWPYEQYF.

The V gene is TRBV3-1 (or the pseudogene TRBV3-2), the J gene TRBJ2-5; 10 bases agree with TRBD1. The V and J ends lost 1 base and 8 bases, in that order; junction bases with no gene match: 4. Germline CDR1 LGHDT, CDR2 YNNKEL (reference sequence). The CDR3 totals 14 residues. This CDR3 reads CASSQGQGADTQYF. The CDR3 bases are TGTGCCAGCAGCCAAGGACAGGGGGCTGACACCCAGTACTTC.

In its sample, this clone was seen a few times. The chain has TRBV19 and TRBJ1-4; D not certain. Germline loops: CDR1 LNHDA, CDR2 SQIVND (reference sequence). The CDR3 covers 16 residues. The V end was cut by 7 bases, the J end by 0 bases, with 15 bases between. The CDR3 reads CASNRPGPATNEKLFF. As DNA, the CDR3 is TGTGCCAGTAATCGGCCAGGCCCTGCAACTAATGAAAAACTGTTTTTT.